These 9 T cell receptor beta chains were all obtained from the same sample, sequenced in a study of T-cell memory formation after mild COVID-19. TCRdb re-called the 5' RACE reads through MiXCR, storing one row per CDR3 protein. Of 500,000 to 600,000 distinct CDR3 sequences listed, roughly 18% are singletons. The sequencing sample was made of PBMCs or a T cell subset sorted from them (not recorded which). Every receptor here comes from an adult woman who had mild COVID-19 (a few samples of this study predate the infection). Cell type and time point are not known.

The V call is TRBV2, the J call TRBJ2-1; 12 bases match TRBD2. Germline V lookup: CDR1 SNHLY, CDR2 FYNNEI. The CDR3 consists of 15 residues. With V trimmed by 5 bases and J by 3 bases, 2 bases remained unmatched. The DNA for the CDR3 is TGTGCCAGCAGTAGACTAGCGGGGGTCTACAATGAGCAGTTCTTC. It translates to CASSRLAGVYNEQFF.

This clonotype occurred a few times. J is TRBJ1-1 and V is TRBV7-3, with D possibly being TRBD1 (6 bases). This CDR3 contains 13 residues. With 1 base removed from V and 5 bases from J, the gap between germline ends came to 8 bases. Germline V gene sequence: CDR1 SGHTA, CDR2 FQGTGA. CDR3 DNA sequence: TGTGCCAGCAGCTTAAACAGGGTAACTGAAGCTTTCTTT. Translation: CASSLNRVTEAFF.

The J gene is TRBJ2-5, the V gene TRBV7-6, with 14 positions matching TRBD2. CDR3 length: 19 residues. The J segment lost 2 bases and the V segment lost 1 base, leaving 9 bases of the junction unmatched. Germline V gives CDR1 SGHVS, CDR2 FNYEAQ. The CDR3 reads CASSLGLPGTSGGQETQYF. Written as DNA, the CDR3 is TGTGCCAGCAGCTTAGGTCTCCCGGGGACTAGCGGGGGTCAAGAGACCCAGTACTTC.

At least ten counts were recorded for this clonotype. The CDR3 nucleotides read TGTGCCAGCAGCCAAGATCGGGAGACCCAGTACTTC. This codes for CASSQDRETQYF. The V call is TRBV3-1, the J call TRBJ2-5; no clear D. The V end lost 0 bases, the J end lost 5 bases, and 4 bases lay between the germline ends. This CDR3 is built from 12 residues. Germline CDR1 and CDR2: LGHDT and YNNKEL (reference sequence).

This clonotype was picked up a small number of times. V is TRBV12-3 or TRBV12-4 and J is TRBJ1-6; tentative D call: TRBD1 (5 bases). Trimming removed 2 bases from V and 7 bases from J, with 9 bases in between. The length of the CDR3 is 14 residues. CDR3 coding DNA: TGTGCCAGCAGTTTAAAAGGGGACAATTCACCCCTCCACTTT. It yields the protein CASSLKGDNSPLHF.

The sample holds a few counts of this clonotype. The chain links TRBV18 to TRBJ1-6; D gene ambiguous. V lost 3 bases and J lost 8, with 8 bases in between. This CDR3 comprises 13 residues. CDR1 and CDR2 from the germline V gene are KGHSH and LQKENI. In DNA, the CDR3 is TGTGCCAGCTCACCGGCGGAGCATTCACCCCTCCACTTT. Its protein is CASSPAEHSPLHF.

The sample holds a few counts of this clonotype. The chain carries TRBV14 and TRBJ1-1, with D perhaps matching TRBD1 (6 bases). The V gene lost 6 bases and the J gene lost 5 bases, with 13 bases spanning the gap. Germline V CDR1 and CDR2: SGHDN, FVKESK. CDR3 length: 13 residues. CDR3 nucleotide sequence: TGTGCCAGCAGAGCAGGGGTCAGGACTGAAGCTTTCTTT. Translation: CASRAGVRTEAFF.

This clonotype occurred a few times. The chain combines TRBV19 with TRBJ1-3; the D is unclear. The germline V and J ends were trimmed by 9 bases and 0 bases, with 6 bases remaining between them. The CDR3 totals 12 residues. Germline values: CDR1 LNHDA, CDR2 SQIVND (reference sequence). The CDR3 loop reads CASRHSGNTIYF. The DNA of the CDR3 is TGTGCCAGCCGGCACTCTGGAAACACCATATATTTT. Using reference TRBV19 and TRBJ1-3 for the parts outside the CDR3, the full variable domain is DGGITQSPKYLFRKEGQNVTLSCEQNLNHDAMYWYRQDPGQGLRLIYYSQIVNDFQKGDIAEGYSVSREKKESFPLTVTSAQKNPTAFYLCASRHSGNTIYFGEGSWLTVV.

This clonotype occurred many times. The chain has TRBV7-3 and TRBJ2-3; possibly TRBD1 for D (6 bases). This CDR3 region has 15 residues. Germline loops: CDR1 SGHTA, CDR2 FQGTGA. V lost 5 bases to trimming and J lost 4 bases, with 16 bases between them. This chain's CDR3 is CASSPAGRGPDTQYF. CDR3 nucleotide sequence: TGTGCCAGCAGCCCAGCCGGCAGGGGACCAGATACGCAGTATTTT.